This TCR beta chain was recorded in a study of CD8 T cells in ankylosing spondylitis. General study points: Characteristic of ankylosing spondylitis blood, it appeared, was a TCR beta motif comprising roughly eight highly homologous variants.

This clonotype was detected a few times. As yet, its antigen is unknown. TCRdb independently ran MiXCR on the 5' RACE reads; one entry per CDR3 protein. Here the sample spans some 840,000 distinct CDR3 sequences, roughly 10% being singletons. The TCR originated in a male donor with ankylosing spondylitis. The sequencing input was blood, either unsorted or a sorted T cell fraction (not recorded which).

The CDR3 bases are TGCAGTGCTAGAGATCGGGGGGTGGAAGCGGTTGGCTACACCTTC. Translation: CSARDRGVEAVGYTF. This sequence joins TRBV20-1 and TRBJ1-2, with a possible D match to TRBD1 (5 bases). The CDR3 consists of 15 residues. Between the trimmed V and J ends, which lost 0 bases and 7 bases, there was a span of 18 bases. Per germline, CDR1 DFQATT and CDR2 SNEGSKA (reference sequence).